This T cell receptor beta chain was sequenced in a study of graft-versus-host responses after intestinal transplantation. Study at large: Recipients underwent multivisceral, liver-intestinal, or isolated intestinal transplants. Every recipient underwent anti-thymocyte globulin induction, then tacrolimus and steroids for approximately 3 years. Study-wide results and caveats: Early after transplant, HvG declines were associated with peak levels of circulating GvH clones. Investigators detected GvH clones in recipient marrow, with some emerging earlier in ileum or blood.

Here immunoSEQ multiplex PCR was the method, and the copy in TCRdb shows in-frame clones only, minus some. The sample lists 15,000 or so clones, approximately 96% occurring once. Trimming took off 4 bases at V and 5 bases at J, with 11 bases between the two ends. The CDR3 totals 14 residues. Germline lookup yields CDR1 MGHRA and CDR2 YSYEKL. Concerning this clone itself: The target antigen is unknown.

The chain employs TRBV4-1 and TRBJ2-2; no definite D call. The TCR comes from a human patient who received an intestinal transplant, so some T cells may come from the graft donor. Sequenced material: PBMCs, taken 9 days after transplant. CDR3 bases: TGCGCCAGCAGCCTCCTATCTCAAACCGGGGAGCTGTTTTTT. It yields the protein CASSLLSQTGELFF.